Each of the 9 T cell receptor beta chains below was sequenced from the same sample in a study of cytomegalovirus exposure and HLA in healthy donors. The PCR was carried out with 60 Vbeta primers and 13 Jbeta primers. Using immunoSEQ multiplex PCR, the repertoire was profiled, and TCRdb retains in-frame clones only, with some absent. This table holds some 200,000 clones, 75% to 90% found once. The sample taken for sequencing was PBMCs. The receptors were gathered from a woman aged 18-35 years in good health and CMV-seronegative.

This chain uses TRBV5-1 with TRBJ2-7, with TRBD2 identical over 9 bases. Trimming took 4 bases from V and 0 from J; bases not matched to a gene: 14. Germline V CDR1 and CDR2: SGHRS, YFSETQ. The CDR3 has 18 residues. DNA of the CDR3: TGCGCCAGCAGCACGGGGGACCTAGCGGGGCTAAGCTCCTACGAGCAGTACTTC. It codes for CASSTGDLAGLSSYEQYF.

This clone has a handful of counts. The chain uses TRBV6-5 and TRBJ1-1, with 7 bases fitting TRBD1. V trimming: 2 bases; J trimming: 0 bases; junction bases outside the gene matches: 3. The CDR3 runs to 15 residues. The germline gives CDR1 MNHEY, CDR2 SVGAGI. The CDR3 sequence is CASSYDRAVNTEAFF. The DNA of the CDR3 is TGTGCCAGCAGTTACGACAGGGCGGTGAACACTGAAGCTTTCTTT.

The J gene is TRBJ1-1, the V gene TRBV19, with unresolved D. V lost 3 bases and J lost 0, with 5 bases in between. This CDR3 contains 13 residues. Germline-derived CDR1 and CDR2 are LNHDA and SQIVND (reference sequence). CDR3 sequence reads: CASSIAMNTEAFF. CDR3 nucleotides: TGTGCCAGTAGTATTGCGATGAACACTGAAGCTTTCTTT. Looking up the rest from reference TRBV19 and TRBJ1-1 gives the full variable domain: DGGITQSPKYLFRKEGQNVTLSCEQNLNHDAMYWYRQDPGQGLRLIYYSQIVNDFQKGDIAEGYSVSREKKESFPLTVTSAQKNPTAFYLCASSIAMNTEAFFGQGTRLTVV.

CDR3 nucleotides: TGTGCCAGCAGTTTATTTCGGGGGGACACTGAAGCTTTCTTT. Protein product: CASSLFRGDTEAFF. V gene TRBV27 combines with J gene TRBJ1-1; a possible D gene is TRBD1 (5 bases). CDR1 and CDR2 from the germline V gene are MNHEY and SMNVEV (reference sequence). The V end was cut by 1 base, the J end by 3 bases, with 9 bases between. The CDR3 consists of 14 residues.

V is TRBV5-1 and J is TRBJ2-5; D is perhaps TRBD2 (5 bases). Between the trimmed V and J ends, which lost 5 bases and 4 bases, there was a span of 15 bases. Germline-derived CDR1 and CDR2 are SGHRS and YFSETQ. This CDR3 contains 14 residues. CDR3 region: CASSLGQRIETQYF. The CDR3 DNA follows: TGCGCCAGCAGTTTAGGGCAGCGGATAGAGACCCAGTACTTC.

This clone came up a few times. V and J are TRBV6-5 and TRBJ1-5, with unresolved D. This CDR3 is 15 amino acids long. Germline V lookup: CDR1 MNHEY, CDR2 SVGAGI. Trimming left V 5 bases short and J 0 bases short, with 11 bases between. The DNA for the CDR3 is TGTGCCAGCAGTGTCCGACACCTTAGCAATCAGCCCCAGCATTTT. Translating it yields CASSVRHLSNQPQHF.

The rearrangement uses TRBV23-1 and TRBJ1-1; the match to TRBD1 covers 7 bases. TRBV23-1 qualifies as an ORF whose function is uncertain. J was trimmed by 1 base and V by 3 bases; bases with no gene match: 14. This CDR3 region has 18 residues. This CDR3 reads CASSHRNLRTGSNTEAFF. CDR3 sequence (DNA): TGCGCCAGCAGTCACCGAAACTTGAGGACAGGCTCGAACACTGAAGCTTTCTTT.

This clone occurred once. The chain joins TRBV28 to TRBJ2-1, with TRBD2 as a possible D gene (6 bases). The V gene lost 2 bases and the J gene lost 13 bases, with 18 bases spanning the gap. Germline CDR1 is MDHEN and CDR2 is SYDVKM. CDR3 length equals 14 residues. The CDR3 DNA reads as TGTGCCAGCAGTTTAATCGTGGTAGCGGAAGAACAGTTCTTC. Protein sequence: CASSLIVVAEEQFF.

CDR3 sequence (DNA): TGTGCCAGCACCGAGTGGACTAGCGGGAGGCAAGAGACCCAGTACTTC. Translation gives CASTEWTSGRQETQYF. The genes are TRBV5-4 and TRBJ2-5; 14 bases line up with TRBD2. This CDR3 spans 16 amino acids. CDR1 and CDR2 (germline): SGHNT, YYREEE (reference sequence). The V and J ends lost 6 bases and 2 bases, in that order; junction bases with no gene match: 6. The complete variable domain, with remaining parts taken from reference TRBV5-4 and TRBJ2-5, reads ETGVTQSPTHLIKTRGQQVTLRCSSQSGHNTVSWYQQALGQGPQFIFQYYREEENGRGNFPPRFSGLQFPNYSSELNVNALELDDSALYLCASTEWTSGRQETQYFGPGTRLLVL.